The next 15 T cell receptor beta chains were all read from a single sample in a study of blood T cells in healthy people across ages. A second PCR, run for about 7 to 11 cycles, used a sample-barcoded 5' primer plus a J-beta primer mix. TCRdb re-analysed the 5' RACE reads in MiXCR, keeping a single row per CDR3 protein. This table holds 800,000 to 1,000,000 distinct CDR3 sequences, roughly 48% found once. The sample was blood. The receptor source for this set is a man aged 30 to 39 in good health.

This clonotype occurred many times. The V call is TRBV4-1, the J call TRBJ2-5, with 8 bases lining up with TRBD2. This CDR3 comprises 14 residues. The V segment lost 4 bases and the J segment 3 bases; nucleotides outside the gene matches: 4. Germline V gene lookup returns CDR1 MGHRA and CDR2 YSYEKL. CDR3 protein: CASSLGLAEETQYF. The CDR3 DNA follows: TGCGCCAGCAGCCTCGGACTAGCAGAAGAGACCCAGTACTTC.

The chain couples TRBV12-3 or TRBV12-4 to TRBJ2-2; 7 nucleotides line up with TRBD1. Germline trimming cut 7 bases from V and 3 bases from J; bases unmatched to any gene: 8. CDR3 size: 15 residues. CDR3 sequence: CASKALTGDTGELFF. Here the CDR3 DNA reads TGTGCCAGCAAGGCCCTCACAGGGGACACCGGGGAGCTGTTTTTT.

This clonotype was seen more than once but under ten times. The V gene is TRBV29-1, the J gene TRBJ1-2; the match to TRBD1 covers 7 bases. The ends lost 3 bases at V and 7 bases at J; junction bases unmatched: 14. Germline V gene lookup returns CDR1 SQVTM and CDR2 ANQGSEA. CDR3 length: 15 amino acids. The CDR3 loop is CSVDDIQGRLIGYTF. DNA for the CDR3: TGCAGCGTTGATGATATACAGGGGAGACTTATTGGCTACACCTTC.

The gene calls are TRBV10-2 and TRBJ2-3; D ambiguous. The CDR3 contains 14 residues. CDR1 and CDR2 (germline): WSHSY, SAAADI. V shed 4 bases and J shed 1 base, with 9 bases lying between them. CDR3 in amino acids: CASSASSRTDTQYF. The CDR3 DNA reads TGCGCCAGCAGTGCGAGCAGCCGCACAGATACGCAGTATTTT.

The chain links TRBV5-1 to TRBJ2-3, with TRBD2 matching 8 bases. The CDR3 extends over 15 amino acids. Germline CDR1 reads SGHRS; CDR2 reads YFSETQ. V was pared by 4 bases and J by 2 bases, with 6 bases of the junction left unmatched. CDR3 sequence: CASSEGLELTDTQYF. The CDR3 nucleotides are TGCGCCAGCAGCGAGGGACTAGAACTCACAGATACGCAGTATTTT. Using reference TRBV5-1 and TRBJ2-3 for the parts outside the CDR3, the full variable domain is KAGVTQTPRYLIKTRGQQVTLSCSPISGHRSVSWYQQTPGQGLQFLFEYFSETQRNKGNFPGRFSGRQFSNSRSEMNVSTLELGDSALYLCASSEGLELTDTQYFGPGTRLTVL.

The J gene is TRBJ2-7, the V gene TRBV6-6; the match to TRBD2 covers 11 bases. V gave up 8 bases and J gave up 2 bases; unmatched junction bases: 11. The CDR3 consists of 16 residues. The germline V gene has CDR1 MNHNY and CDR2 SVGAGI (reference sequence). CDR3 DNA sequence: TGTGCCAGCGGGCTAGCGGGGGGTTTTGAGGCCTACGAGCAGTACTTC. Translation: CASGLAGGFEAYEQYF.

The CDR3 coding sequence is TGTGCCAGCAGTTTTACGGGACCCTACCTGGGGGCCCTCCACTTT. Its protein is CASSFTGPYLGALHF. J is TRBJ1-6 and V is TRBV6-1; D perhaps matches TRBD1 (5 bases). CDR1 MNHNS and CDR2 SASEGT come from the germline V gene. The CDR3 is 15 residues long. The V and J ends lost 5 bases and 14 bases respectively, with 22 bases between them.

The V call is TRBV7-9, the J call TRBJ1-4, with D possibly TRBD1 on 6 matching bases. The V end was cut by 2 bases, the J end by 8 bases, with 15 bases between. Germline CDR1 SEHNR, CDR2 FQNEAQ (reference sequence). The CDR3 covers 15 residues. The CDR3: CASSLSGQFGEKLFF. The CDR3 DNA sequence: TGTGCCAGCAGCTTATCGGGACAATTTGGAGAAAAACTGTTTTTT.

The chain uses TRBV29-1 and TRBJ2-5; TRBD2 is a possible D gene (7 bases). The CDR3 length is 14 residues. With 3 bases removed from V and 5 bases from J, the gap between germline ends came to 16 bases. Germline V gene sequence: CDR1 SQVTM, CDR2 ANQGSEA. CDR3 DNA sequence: TGCAGCGTTGAGGGGGGGGACACCAGGGAGACCCAGTACTTC. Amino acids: CSVEGGDTRETQYF.

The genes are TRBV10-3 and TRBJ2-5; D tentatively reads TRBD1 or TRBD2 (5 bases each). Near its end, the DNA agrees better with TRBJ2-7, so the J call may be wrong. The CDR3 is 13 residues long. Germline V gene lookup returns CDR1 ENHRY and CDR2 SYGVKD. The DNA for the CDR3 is TGTGCCATCAGCCTCGGACGGGGCCACGAGCAGTACTTC. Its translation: CAISLGRGHEQYF.

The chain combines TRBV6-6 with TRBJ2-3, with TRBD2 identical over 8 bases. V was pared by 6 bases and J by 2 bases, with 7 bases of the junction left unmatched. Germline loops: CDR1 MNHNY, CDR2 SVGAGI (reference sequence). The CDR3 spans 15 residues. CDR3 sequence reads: CASSQSGGVTDTQYF. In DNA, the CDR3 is TGTGCCAGCAGCCAGAGCGGGGGCGTCACAGATACGCAGTATTTT.

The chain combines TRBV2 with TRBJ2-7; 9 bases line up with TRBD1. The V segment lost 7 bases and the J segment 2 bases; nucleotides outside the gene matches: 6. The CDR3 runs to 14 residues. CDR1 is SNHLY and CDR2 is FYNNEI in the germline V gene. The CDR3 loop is CASTKGTGTYEQYF. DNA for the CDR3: TGTGCCAGCACCAAAGGGACAGGGACCTACGAGCAGTACTTC.

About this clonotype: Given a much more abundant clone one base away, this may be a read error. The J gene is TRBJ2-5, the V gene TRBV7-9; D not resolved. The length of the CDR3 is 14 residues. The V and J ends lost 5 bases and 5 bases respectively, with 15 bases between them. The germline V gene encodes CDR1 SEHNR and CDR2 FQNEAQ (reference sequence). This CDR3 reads CASSVGQSKETQYF. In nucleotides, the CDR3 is TGTGCCAGCAGCGTAGGGCAGAGTAAGGAGACCCAGTACTTC.

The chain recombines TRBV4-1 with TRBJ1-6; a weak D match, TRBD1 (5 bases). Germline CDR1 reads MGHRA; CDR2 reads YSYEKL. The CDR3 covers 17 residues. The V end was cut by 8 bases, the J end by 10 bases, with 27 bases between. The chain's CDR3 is CASGLNPSTVSASPLHF. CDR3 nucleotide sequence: TGCGCCAGCGGCCTAAATCCTTCGACAGTGTCGGCCTCACCCCTCCACTTT.

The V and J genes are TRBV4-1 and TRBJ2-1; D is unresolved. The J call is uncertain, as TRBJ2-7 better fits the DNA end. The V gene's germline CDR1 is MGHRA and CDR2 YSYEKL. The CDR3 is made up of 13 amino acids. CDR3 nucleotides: TGCGCCAGCAGCCAAGACTCCTACAATGAGCAGTACTTC. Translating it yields CASSQDSYNEQYF.